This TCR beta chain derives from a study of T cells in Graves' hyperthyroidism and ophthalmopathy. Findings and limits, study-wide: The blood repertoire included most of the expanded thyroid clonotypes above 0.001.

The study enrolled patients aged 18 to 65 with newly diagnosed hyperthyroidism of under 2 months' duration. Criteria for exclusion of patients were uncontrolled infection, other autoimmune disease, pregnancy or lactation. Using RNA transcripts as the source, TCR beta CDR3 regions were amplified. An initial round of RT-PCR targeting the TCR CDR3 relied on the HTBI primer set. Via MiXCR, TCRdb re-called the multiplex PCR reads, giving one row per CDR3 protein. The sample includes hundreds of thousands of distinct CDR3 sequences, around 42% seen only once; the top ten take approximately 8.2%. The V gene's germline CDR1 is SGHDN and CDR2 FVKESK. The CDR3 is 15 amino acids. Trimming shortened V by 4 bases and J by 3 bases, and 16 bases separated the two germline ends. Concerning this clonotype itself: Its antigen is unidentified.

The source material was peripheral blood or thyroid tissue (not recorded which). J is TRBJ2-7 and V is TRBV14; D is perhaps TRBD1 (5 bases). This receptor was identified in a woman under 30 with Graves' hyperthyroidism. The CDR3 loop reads CASSRGDSFNYEQYF. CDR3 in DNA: TGTGCCAGCAGCCGAGGTGACAGCTTTAACTACGAGCAGTACTTC.